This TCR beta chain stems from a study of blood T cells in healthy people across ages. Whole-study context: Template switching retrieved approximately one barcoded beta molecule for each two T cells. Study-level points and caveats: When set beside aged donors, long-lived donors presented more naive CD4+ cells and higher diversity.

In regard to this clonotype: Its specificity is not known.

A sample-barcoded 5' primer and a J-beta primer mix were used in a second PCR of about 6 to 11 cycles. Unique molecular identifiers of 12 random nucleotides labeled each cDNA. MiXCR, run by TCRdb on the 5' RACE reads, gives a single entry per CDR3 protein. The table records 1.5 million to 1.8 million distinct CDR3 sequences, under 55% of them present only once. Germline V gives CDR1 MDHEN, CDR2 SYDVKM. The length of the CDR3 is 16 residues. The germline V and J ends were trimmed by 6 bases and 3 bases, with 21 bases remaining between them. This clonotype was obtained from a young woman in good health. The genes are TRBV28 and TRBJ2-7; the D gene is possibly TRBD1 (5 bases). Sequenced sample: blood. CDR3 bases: TGTGCCAGCAGCATCTCCAGGGTTGGAGTTTACTACGAGCAGTACTTC. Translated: CASSISRVGVYYEQYF.